Listed below are T cell receptor beta chains from one sample, sequenced in a study of cytomegalovirus exposure and HLA in healthy donors. This table comes from immunoSEQ multiplex PCR, and its TCRdb copy is limited to in-frame clones, with some not included. The repertoire holds 130,000 to 150,000 clones, with roughly 83% as singletons. The sample comprised PBMCs. Receptors originate from a man aged 35 to 55 in good health and CMV-seropositive. Each CDR3 is given with its conserved first and last residue. A D gene is named only where the DNA matches it firmly. A row's size may be missing; if present it is once, few, many or a size class.

clone_size j_call v_call d_call cdr3_aa cdr3_nt
NA TRBJ2-3 TRBV9 TRBD2 CASGAGGSPSTDTQYF TGTGCCAGCGGGGCGGGAGGTTCTCCTAGCACAGATACGCAGTATTTT
NA TRBJ1-1 TRBV29-1 NA CSAHSHGGDTEAFF TGCAGCGCTCACAGCCACGGGGGGGACACTGAAGCTTTCTTT
NA TRBJ2-5 TRBV2 NA CASSVRRIEETQYF TGTGCCAGCAGTGTAAGGCGGATCGAAGAGACCCAGTACTTC
NA TRBJ1-5 TRBV10-2 TRBD1 CASSESRGLGQPQHF TGCGCCAGCAGTGAGTCCAGGGGGCTTGGTCAGCCCCAGCATTTT
NA TRBJ2-5 TRBV29-1 TRBD1 CSVEVGQGGRQTQYF TGCAGCGTTGAAGTCGGACAGGGGGGGAGGCAGACCCAGTACTTC
NA TRBJ2-5 TRBV14 NA CASSQAGQETQYF TGTGCCAGCAGCCAAGCAGGGCAAGAGACCCAGTACTTC
NA TRBJ2-7 TRBV11-1 TRBD1 CASSNSDRAHYEQYF TGTGCCAGCAGCAACTCGGACAGGGCCCACTACGAGCAGTACTTC
NA TRBJ2-1 TRBV7-8 TRBD2 CASSLARGGAYNEQFF TGTGCCAGCAGCTTAGCGCGGGGGGGTGCCTACAATGAGCAGTTCTTC
NA TRBJ2-1 TRBV11-3 NA CASSRTLYNEQFF TGTGCCAGCAGCAGGACACTCTACAATGAGCAGTTCTTC
NA TRBJ1-2 TRBV7-9 NA CASSFTQGLANYGYTF TGTGCCAGCAGCTTTACACAGGGTCTCGCTAACTATGGCTACACCTTC
NA TRBJ2-1 TRBV7-2 TRBD1 CASSTDGTGWNEQFF TGTGCCAGCAGCACGGACGGGACAGGGTGGAATGAGCAGTTCTTC
NA TRBJ1-2 TRBV10-1 TRBD1 CASSPGQTNYGYTF TGCGCCAGCAGCCCGGGACAGACTAACTATGGCTACACCTTC
once TRBJ2-5 TRBV6-1 TRBD1 CASSGQGVETQYF TGTGCCAGCAGTGGCCAGGGGGTAGAGACCCAGTACTTC
NA TRBJ2-1 TRBV4-1 TRBD2 CASSQQTSGGSYNEQFF TGCGCCAGCAGCCAACAGACTAGCGGAGGCTCCTACAATGAGCAGTTCTTC
NA TRBJ1-4 TRBV4-1 TRBD1 CASSQGQGSFEKLFF TGCGCCAGCAGCCAGGGACAGGGTTCGTTTGAAAAACTGTTTTTT
NA TRBJ1-5 TRBV21-1 NA CASSEPPDRGPYSNQPQHF TGTGCCAGCAGCGAGCCCCCGGACAGGGGGCCGTATAGCAATCAGCCCCAGCATTTT
few TRBJ2-1 TRBV19 NA CASTRTVGRYNEQFF TGTGCCAGTACCAGGACAGTCGGGCGCTACAATGAGCAGTTCTTC
NA TRBJ2-7 TRBV7-8 TRBD2 CASLREGGSYEQYF TGTGCCAGCCTTAGGGAGGGAGGCTCCTACGAGCAGTACTTC
few TRBJ1-5 TRBV4-3 TRBD1 CASSQVTGGGQPQHF TGCGCCAGCAGCCAAGTTACAGGGGGCGGTCAGCCCCAGCATTTT
NA TRBJ2-1 TRBV10-3 NA CAIKNSGTTDSEQFF TGTGCCATCAAAAATTCCGGGACAACGGACTCTGAGCAGTTCTTC
once TRBJ1-6 TRBV5-1 NA CASTQYRSGLSPLHF TGCGCCAGCACCCAATACCGCTCTGGGCTTTCACCCCTCCACTTT
NA TRBJ1-4 TRBV5-1 NA CASSPDSFNEKLFF TGCGCCAGCAGCCCTGACAGCTTTAATGAAAAACTGTTTTTT
NA TRBJ2-1 TRBV7-3 NA CASSLSLAREQFF TGTGCCAGCAGCTTAAGTCTAGCGAGAGAGCAGTTCTTC
NA TRBJ1-1 TRBV5-4 TRBD1 CASSIGQVRNTEAFF TGTGCCAGCAGCATAGGACAGGTTAGGAACACTGAAGCTTTCTTT
once TRBJ1-2 TRBV27 TRBD1 CASRHTGGAGYGYTF TGTGCCAGCAGGCATACAGGGGGCGCTGGGTATGGCTACACCTTC
NA TRBJ2-7 TRBV6-1 NA CASSSYYEQYF TGTGCCAGCAGTTCCTACTACGAGCAGTACTTC
once TRBJ2-7 TRBV2 TRBD1 CASRGTGGFYEQYF TGTGCCAGCAGGGGGACAGGGGGCTTCTACGAGCAGTACTTC
NA TRBJ1-1 TRBV5-6 NA CASSFGAQILEAFF TGTGCCAGCAGCTTTGGAGCCCAAATATTAGAAGCTTTCTTT
NA TRBJ2-1 TRBV5-6 NA CASSLLDYEQFF TGTGCCAGCAGCTTGTTAGACTATGAGCAGTTCTTC
NA TRBJ2-1 TRBV4-1 TRBD1 CASSQRAWTGISKNEQFF TGCGCCAGCAGCCAACGCGCTTGGACAGGGATCTCCAAGAATGAGCAGTTCTTC
NA TRBJ1-1 TRBV12-5 NA CASGSTRGTGIEGAEAFF TGTGCTAGTGGTTCAACTCGGGGGACGGGCATTGAAGGGGCTGAAGCTTTCTTT
once TRBJ1-2 TRBV27 NA CASSTTGLPPLGYTF TGTGCCAGCAGTACCACAGGGCTTCCCCCCCTTGGCTACACCTTC
NA TRBJ2-3 TRBV5-1 TRBD1 CASSLTGGDPDTQYF TGCGCCAGCAGCCTGACAGGGGGCGATCCAGATACGCAGTATTTT
NA TRBJ1-1 TRBV2 NA CASSEQVTEAFF TGTGCCAGCAGTGAGCAGGTCACTGAAGCTTTCTTT
NA TRBJ1-6 TRBV7-2 TRBD1 CASSLGTGGYGSPLHF TGTGCCAGCAGCTTGGGGACAGGGGGCTATGGTTCACCCCTCCACTTT